Sequencing of this T cell receptor (beta chain) was carried out in a study of blood T cell repertoires in COVID-19 (dated by TCRdb to 2019 to 2021). With respect to the entire study: Collaborator samples came from the United States, Italy and Spain and covered acute and convalescent phases of COVID-19. The material from the prospective study consisted of cDNA or gDNA derived from T cells, B-cell-depleted T cells, or PBMCs. The dataset comprised deeply sampled blood TCRbeta repertoires from subjects exposed to, actively infected with, or recovered from COVID-19. The repertoires were released in a freely available public database intended as a resource for research on the immune response to SARS-CoV-2. The samples were drawn from the first 160 participants of the ongoing ImmuneRACE study and from over 950 subjects provided by 6 global collaborators. A de-identified subject ID, COVID-19 status, age in years and sex were almost always included in the sample metadata. Where HLA class I and class II types were available, the types were taken from metadata supplied by the sample provider, not from assay-based typing. What the work shows at the level of the full study, not this receptor alone: Clinical and demographic metadata were provided uncurated, with the amount varying by source and participant.

Whole blood was collected in K2EDTA tubes by collaborating institutions according to the institutions' own protocols. Collaborator samples were shipped for TCRbeta analysis as frozen whole blood, isolated PBMCs, or DNA extracted from either sample type. About this clone itself: No cognate antigen has been identified for it. There are no base qualities to consult, and no much larger clone falls within one base.

V lost 1 base and J lost 4 bases; the stretch between them is 16 bases long. From its cysteine to its phenylalanine, the CDR3 spans 16 amino acids. CDR3 DNA is the only sequence kept; it has 48 bases, read in frame from the first base. As encoded in the germline V gene, CDR1 is MGHRA while CDR2 is YSYEKL. TCRbeta CDR3 regions were amplified from genomic DNA by means of the immunoSEQ Assay, a bias-controlled multiplex PCR. In the original analysis: Nucleated cell counts per sample were estimated from amplification of reference gene primers within the assay. To quantify the absolute abundance of each unique TCRbeta CDR3 rearrangement, sequence reads were collapsed and filtered. Productive Simpson clonality was computed per sample as the square root of Simpson's diversity index over productive rearrangements. The table comes from immuneACCESS by way of TCRdb, which keeps in-frame sequences with V and J called. Part of the clones is missing from these tables; in studies checked, under half for an unresolved V gene and the rest for unknown reasons. V and J calls and clone size are copied from that table; D and trimming were computed from the DNA. In this sample the table shows under 100,000 clones, approximately 88% of which occur a single time. The ten largest clonotypes hold about 3.2% of the sample.

This TCR was sampled from a woman aged 70 to 79 with acute or convalescent COVID-19. Sequencing used peripheral blood. The V and J segments used are TRBV4-1 and TRBJ1-2; the D gene cannot be resolved reliably. The nucleotide sequence is given as TGCGCCAGCAGCCAAGCTCTGGAGACCCTAGGCTATGGCTACACCTTC. The resulting protein is CASSQALETLGYGYTF.